These 27 T cell receptor beta chains share one sample of origin, sequenced in a study of PD-1 blockade in classical Hodgkin lymphoma. Profiled with immunoSEQ multiplex PCR; TCRdb holds only in-frame clones, not every one. The sample lists 12,000 or so clones, about 85% occurring once. Exposure to brentuximab vedotin varied, and each patient had relapsed following autologous stem cell transplantation. Material: peripheral blood mononuclear cells (PBMCs), obtained at baseline. These receptors were obtained from a human donor with classical Hodgkin lymphoma.

This rearrangement joins TRBV12-5 to TRBJ2-1; D ambiguous. V was pared by 3 bases and J by 10 bases, with 10 bases between. Per germline, CDR1 LGHNT and CDR2 FRNRAP. The CDR3 runs to 12 residues. The CDR3, as DNA: TGTGCTAGTGGTTTTCCCCCGAAGGAGCAGTTCTTC. Translating it yields CASGFPPKEQFF.

The rearrangement uses TRBV18 and TRBJ2-1; 7 bases are shared with TRBD2. This CDR3 region has 15 residues. With V trimmed by 3 bases and J by 6 bases, 8 bases remained unmatched. Germline V gene data show CDR1 as KGHSH and CDR2 as LQKENI. The CDR3 nucleotides read TGTGCCAGCTCACCTCGGGTAGCGGGTGCCAATGAGCAGTTCTTC. Translation gives CASSPRVAGANEQFF.

The DNA for the CDR3 is TGTGCCAGCAGCTTAGGAGTAAACCAGTTCTTC. Residues: CASSLGVNQFF. This chain links TRBV7-2 with TRBJ2-1; D gene unclear. The CDR3 consists of 11 residues. Germline V lookup: CDR1 SGHTA, CDR2 FQGNSA. Trimming left V 1 base short and J 13 bases short, with 8 bases between.

This clone has more than one count but fewer than ten. The V call is TRBV10-1, the J call TRBJ2-2; D is unresolved. The CDR3 contains 13 residues. The V end was cut by 2 bases, the J end by 6 bases, with 7 bases between. CDR1 is WNHNN and CDR2 is SYGVQD in the germline V gene (reference sequence). CDR3 nucleotides: TGCGCCAGCAGTGAGAGTTTACCCGGGGAGCTGTTTTTT. Its protein is CASSESLPGELFF.

This clone was found once. The chain joins TRBV27 to TRBJ1-1; tentative D call: TRBD1 (5 bases). V gave up 2 bases and J gave up 8 bases, with 9 bases separating them. The V gene's germline CDR1 is MNHEY and CDR2 SMNVEV (reference sequence). The CDR3 runs 12 residues. CDR3 in amino acids: CASSLPGLEAFF. The CDR3 DNA reads as TGTGCCAGCAGTTTACCAGGGCTCGAAGCTTTCTTT.

V gene TRBV19 combines with J gene TRBJ1-1; maybe TRBD1 (6 bases). CDR1 LNHDA and CDR2 SQIVND come from the germline V gene (reference sequence). The CDR3 loop spans 14 amino acids. The V end lost 8 bases, the J end lost 6 bases, and 19 bases lay between the germline ends. The CDR3 protein is CASALQGGWAEAFF. The CDR3, as DNA: TGTGCCAGTGCCCTACAGGGCGGTTGGGCTGAAGCTTTCTTT.

The chain carries TRBV5-1 and TRBJ2-1; TRBD1 agrees at 8 bases. J lost 6 bases, V lost 5 bases, and 7 bases had no gene match. The CDR3 has 14 amino acids. Germline V gene lookup returns CDR1 SGHRS and CDR2 YFSETQ. This CDR3 reads CASRLQGALNEQFF. CDR3 nucleotides: TGCGCCAGCAGGCTCCAGGGGGCTCTCAATGAGCAGTTCTTC.

The rearrangement uses TRBV11-3 and TRBJ2-6; TRBD2 agrees at 7 bases. Germline CDR1 reads SGHNT; CDR2 reads YENEEA. V was pared by 5 bases and J by 0 bases, with 1 base of the junction left unmatched. The CDR3 is 15 residues long. The CDR3 protein is CASSRGGSGANVLTF. As DNA, the CDR3 is TGTGCCAGCAGCCGCGGGGGCTCTGGGGCCAACGTCCTGACTTTC. Together with reference TRBV11-3 and TRBJ2-6, the CDR3 gives the full variable domain: EAGVVQSPRYKIIEKKQPVAFWCNPISGHNTLYWYLQNLGQGPELLIRYENEEAVDDSQLPKDRFSAERLKGVDSTLKIQPAELGDSAVYLCASSRGGSGANVLTFGAGSRLTVL.

The chain is built from TRBV28 and TRBJ2-2; D uncertain. CDR1 MDHEN and CDR2 SYDVKM come from the germline V gene. V shed 6 bases and J shed 1 base, with 12 bases lying between them. The CDR3 is 15 amino acids. The CDR3 DNA reads TGTGCCAGCAGACCTACACCGGGGAACACCGGGGAGCTGTTTTTT. Its translation is CASRPTPGNTGELFF.

This clone was seen once. CDR3 protein: CASSQGVNQPQHF. The CDR3 DNA reads as TGTGCCAGCAGTCAGGGGGTGAATCAGCCCCAGCATTTT. The chain employs TRBV14 and TRBJ1-5, with 7 bases aligning to TRBD1. Germline assignment: CDR1 SGHDN and CDR2 FVKESK. The CDR3 has 13 residues. With 6 bases clipped from V and 4 bases from J, the junction kept 3 bases outside the gene matches.

The chain employs TRBV19 and TRBJ1-1; no definite D call. The CDR3 has 14 residues. Deletions cut 7 bases from V and 3 bases from J, with 15 bases between. CDR1 and CDR2 (germline): LNHDA, SQIVND (reference sequence). Here the CDR3 DNA reads TGTGCCAGTAAAAGGGAGAGGGCCCACACTGAAGCTTTCTTT. As protein: CASKRERAHTEAFF.

CDR3 DNA sequence: TGTGCCAGCAGCTTCGGGGGTACGGCCGGGGAGCTGTTTTTT. Protein product: CASSFGGTAGELFF. The rearrangement links TRBV7-3 to TRBJ2-2; possible D gene TRBD2, 6 bases. Per germline, CDR1 SGHTA and CDR2 FQGTGA. Trimming removed 3 bases from V and 6 bases from J, with 11 bases in between. The CDR3 totals 14 residues.

This chain uses TRBV6-6 with TRBJ1-6, with no clear D. The CDR3 runs 12 residues. CDR1 is MNHNY, CDR2 SVGAGI, per germline (reference sequence). V gave up 6 bases and J gave up 10 bases, with 10 bases separating them. Here the CDR3 DNA reads TGTGCCAGCAGCCTCGGTGGGTCACCCCTCCACTTT. Translation: CASSLGGSPLHF.

This chain connects TRBV2 to TRBJ2-6; possibly TRBD1 for D (5 bases). Germline V gene lookup returns CDR1 SNHLY and CDR2 FYNNEI. Deletions cut 9 bases from V and 0 bases from J, with 9 bases between. CDR3 length: 14 amino acids. CDR3 DNA sequence: TGTGCCAGTCGACAGCTCTCTGGGGCCAACGTCCTGACTTTC. Encoded protein: CASRQLSGANVLTF.

The chain has TRBV27 and TRBJ2-3, with TRBD1 matching 7 bases. The ends lost 4 bases at V and 5 bases at J; junction bases unmatched: 9. The CDR3 contains 15 residues. Germline values: CDR1 MNHEY, CDR2 SMNVEV (reference sequence). CDR3 nucleotide sequence: TGTGCCAGCAGTTCCGCACAGGGGCCCAAAGATACGCAGTATTTT. This sequence encodes CASSSAQGPKDTQYF.

The rearrangement joins TRBV21-1 to TRBJ2-7; the DNA was not used to check the table's D call, TRBD2. TRBV21-1 counts as a pseudogene. This CDR3 has 15 residues. CDR3: CASSKFVFISYEQYF. The CDR3 nucleotides are TGTGCCAGCAGCAAATTCGTATTTATCTCCTACGAGCAGTACTTC.

This rearrangement joins TRBV15 to TRBJ1-2, with TRBD1 as a possible D gene (5 bases). Trimming cost V 6 bases and J 6 bases, with 14 bases left between them. The CDR3 runs 13 residues. Germline lookup yields CDR1 LNHNV and CDR2 YYDKDF (reference sequence). The DNA of the CDR3 is TGTGCCACCAGTCGGGACCGAGGTGATGGCTACACCTTC. Its translation: CATSRDRGDGYTF.

The chain links TRBV7-2 to TRBJ1-5, with a tentative D call TRBD1 (6 bases). V lost 5 bases to trimming and J lost 5 bases, with 10 bases between them. The CDR3 spans 13 residues. In germline, CDR1 is SGHTA, CDR2 FQGNSA. CDR3 sequence reads: CASSMDRDQPQHF. The CDR3 DNA reads TGTGCCAGCAGCATGGACAGAGATCAGCCCCAGCATTTT.

The gene calls are TRBV18 and TRBJ1-1; 11 bases line up with TRBD1. Germline V CDR1 and CDR2: KGHSH, LQKENI. With V trimmed by 6 bases and J by 5 bases, 5 bases remained unmatched. CDR3 length: 14 amino acids. The CDR3 region has the DNA TGTGCCAGCTCGTCTGGACAGGGGGCTACTGAAGCTTTCTTT. This codes for CASSSGQGATEAFF.

V gene TRBV7-3 combines with J gene TRBJ2-2; 10 bases fit TRBD2. This CDR3 contains 15 residues. CDR1 is SGHTA and CDR2 is FQGTGA in the germline V gene. The J segment lost 6 bases and the V segment lost 5 bases, leaving 6 bases of the junction unmatched. CDR3 bases: TGTGCCAGCAGCAACATAGCGGGAGGCCCCGGGGAGCTGTTTTTT. Its protein is CASSNIAGGPGELFF.

This CDR3 reads CASSWPMPPIRNEQFF. DNA for the CDR3: TGTGCCAGCAGCTGGCCGATGCCCCCCATCCGCAATGAGCAGTTCTTC. The rearrangement joins TRBV5-5 to TRBJ2-1; D is uncertain. This CDR3 has 16 residues. Trimming stripped 3 bases from V and 6 bases from J, with 19 bases between. Per germline, CDR1 SGHKS and CDR2 YYEKEE (reference sequence). Using reference TRBV5-5 and TRBJ2-1 for the parts outside the CDR3, the full variable domain is DAGVTQSPTHLIKTRGQQVTLRCSPISGHKSVSWYQQVLGQGPQFIFQYYEKEERGRGNFPDRFSARQFPNYSSELNVNALLLGDSALYLCASSWPMPPIRNEQFFGPGTRLTVL.

Notes on this clone: Relative to the germline gene, one junction end is altered; a read error may explain this. The V gene is TRBV30, the J gene TRBJ1-2; D possibly corresponds to TRBD1 (5 bases). CDR1 GTSNPN and CDR2 SVGIG come from the germline V gene (reference sequence). CDR3 length: 8 amino acids. The CDR3 DNA reads as TGTGCCTGGAGTGGGACAATCTTC. Translating it yields CAWSGTIF. Based on the CDR3 plus reference TRBV30 and TRBJ1-2, the full variable domain is SQTIHQWPATLVQPVGSPLSLECTVEGTSNPNLYWYRQAAGRGLQLLFYSVGIGQISSEVPQNLSASRPQDRQFILSSKKLLLSDSGFYLCAWSGTIFGSGTRLTVV.

This rearrangement joins TRBV7-2 to TRBJ2-7; 12 bases fit TRBD2. This CDR3 contains 15 residues. With 5 bases clipped from V and 4 bases from J, the junction kept 6 bases outside the gene matches. Germline assignment: CDR1 SGHTA and CDR2 FQGNSA. This chain's CDR3 is CASSTQTSGSYEQYF. DNA of the CDR3: TGTGCCAGCAGCACCCAGACTAGCGGGAGTTACGAGCAGTACTTC.

This clone was seen a single time. The chain joins TRBV2 to TRBJ2-7, with a tentative D call TRBD1 (7 bases). V was trimmed by 5 bases and J by 6 bases, leaving 23 bases between them. The CDR3 covers 16 residues. Germline V gene lookup returns CDR1 SNHLY and CDR2 FYNNEI. The CDR3 sequence: CASSQPEDREDCEQYF. The CDR3 DNA follows: TGTGCCAGCAGTCAACCCGAAGACAGGGAGGACTGCGAGCAGTACTTC.

The chain uses TRBV6-5 and TRBJ1-1, with TRBD1 identical over 7 bases. The V gene end was trimmed by 5 bases and the J gene end by 1 base; junction bases not matched to a gene: 4. Germline V lookup: CDR1 MNHEY, CDR2 SVGAGI. This CDR3 spans 14 amino acids. Written as DNA, the CDR3 is TGTGCCAGCAGTCGGGGACAGTCGAACACTGAAGCTTTCTTT. Its protein is CASSRGQSNTEAFF.

The rearrangement uses TRBV6-1 and TRBJ1-2; no clear D gene. The CDR3 has 14 amino acids. The germline V and J ends were trimmed by 2 bases and 6 bases, with 13 bases remaining between them. Germline values: CDR1 MNHNS, CDR2 SASEGT. The CDR3 loop reads CASSERRAVDGYTF. CDR3 DNA sequence: TGTGCCAGCAGTGAACGTCGAGCCGTCGATGGCTACACCTTC.

The V gene is TRBV11-2, the J gene TRBJ1-5, with 8 positions matching TRBD1. J was trimmed by 3 bases and V by 5 bases; bases with no gene match: 6. The CDR3 is 15 residues long. Germline V gene lookup returns CDR1 SGHAT and CDR2 FQNNGV. Written as DNA, the CDR3 is TGTGCCAGCAGCCTAATGACAGGGGACAATCAGCCCCAGCATTTT. It yields the protein CASSLMTGDNQPQHF.